This T cell receptor beta chain was documented in a study of CD8 T cells in ankylosing spondylitis (dated by TCRdb to the late 2010s). Background on the whole study: The study set out to find disease-linked TCR variants by profiling T cell receptor beta repertoires in ankylosing spondylitis patients and healthy donors. The full study cohort was made up of 25 ankylosing spondylitis patients and over 90 healthy donors. Peripheral blood was sampled, and synovial fluid was additionally collected from ankylosing spondylitis patients.

A word on this clonotype: Its antigen target is currently unknown. No base-level quality is on record; no much larger clone is a single base apart.

The run used an Illumina HiSeq 2500. Quantitative 5'-RACE with molecular barcodes was used to prepare TCR beta libraries. The authors' analysis ran thus. Disease-linked TCR variants were identified with a new computational method built on a probabilistic model of VDJ rearrangement. The public reads were quality trimmed at Q25 with fastp and then assembled into clones with MiXCR by TCRdb, keeping productive beta chains. All rows with the same CDR3 protein become a single entry with the most common DNA and genes. TCRdb, not the authors, supplied the V and J calls. In all, the sample holds around 770,000 distinct CDR3 sequences, and 19% of those were seen once. The top ten clones comprise about 20% of the sample. Beyond this particular receptor, the publication reports: A TCR beta motif made up of under ten highly homologous amino acid variants appeared to be characteristic of blood from ankylosing spondylitis patients. A CD8+ phenotype was shown by the disease-linked clones, which were found at relatively low frequencies in peripheral blood. Some motif variants were previously reported in synovial fluid and blood of reactive arthritis patients, suggesting common disease-initiation mechanisms. According to the report, matched synovial fluid samples from ankylosing spondylitis patients were significantly enriched for the disease-linked clones.

This receptor was obtained from a male donor with ankylosing spondylitis. Specimen: blood, either unsorted or a sorted T cell fraction (not recorded which).

This receptor carries the CDR3 CASSHASASTDTQYF. Here is the DNA: TGTGCCAGCAGCCACGCTAGCGCTAGCACAGATACGCAGTATTTT. In this chain, TRBV7-3 is recombined with TRBJ2-3; tentative D gene TRBD2, with 6 bases matching. CDR1 and CDR2 (SGHTA, FQGTGA) derive from the germline V gene. The CDR3 sequence holds 15 residues, the cysteine and phenylalanine included. Here the CDR3 DNA is all that survives: 45 bases in frame from base 1. V is cut by 5 bases and J by 0 bases, and the space between the germline ends is 12 bases.